Sequencing of this T cell receptor (beta chain) was carried out in a study of blood T cell repertoires in COVID-19. Turning to the study itself: Sample material is recorded as cDNA or gDNA derived from T cells, B-cell-depleted T cells, or PBMCs.

Authors' data handling: It was from reference gene primer amplification that nucleated cell counts were estimated. The protocol was immunoSEQ multiplex PCR, while the TCRdb copy is restricted to in-frame clones and leaves out a portion. The V and J calls and clone size come from that table; D and trimming were worked out from the DNA. This table holds tens of thousands of clones, roughly 80% found once. Germline CDR1 MGHRA, CDR2 YSYEKL. The CDR3 runs 17 residues. The V and J ends lost 6 bases and 7 bases, in that order; junction bases with no gene match: 15. V and J are TRBV4-1 and TRBJ2-1, with 10 positions matching TRBD2. This sequence originates from a man aged 80 or over with acute or convalescent COVID-19. The sequenced sample consisted of peripheral blood. The DNA for the CDR3 is TGCGCCAGCAGGTCGCAAAGAGCTAGCGGGGGAGCGAATGAGCAGTTCTTC. Its translation: CASRSQRASGGANEQFF.